The TCR beta chain described here comes from a study of cytomegalovirus exposure and HLA in healthy donors. PCR primers comprised 60 Vbeta and 13 Jbeta primers. Repertoires were generated with immunoSEQ multiplex PCR, while TCRdb's copy carries only in-frame clones and drops some. The sample has around 70,000 clones, around 76% seen once. Regarding the study as a whole: Many donors shared some public TCRs, even though most TCR sequences were rare. Earlier analysis yielded a pattern in which most TCR beta V segments were productive about 87% or about 30% of the time. For most subjects, TCR beta sequences were reported to predict HLA-A and HLA-B alleles with accuracy.

A note on this clone: Its antigen remains unknown.

The sequence was obtained from a male donor in good health and CMV-seropositive. Sequences were obtained from PBMCs.

CDR3 region: CASSLGTGAGNTEAFF. In nucleotides, the CDR3 is TGCGCCAGCAGCTTGGGGACAGGGGCCGGAAACACTGAAGCTTTCTTT. The J gene is TRBJ1-1, the V gene TRBV5-1; 9 nucleotides match TRBD1. Germline assignment: CDR1 SGHRS and CDR2 YFSETQ. CDR3 length equals 16 residues. V lost 0 bases and J lost 2; bases outside the gene matches: 5.